These 19 T cell receptor beta chains were sequenced from one sample in a study of cytomegalovirus exposure and HLA in healthy donors (dated by TCRdb to 2017 to 2019). Libraries were made using the immunoSEQ multiplex PCR assay. The table was pulled from immuneACCESS by TCRdb, which kept in-frame rearrangements only. Such tables lose some clones; where checked, under half of the loss comes from unresolved V genes, and the rest has no known cause. For this sample the table gives some 110,000 clones, of which more than 70% were detected only once. The top ten clones comprise less than 2% of the sample. Sequencing used PBMCs. The receptors stem from a man between 18 and 35 years old in good health and CMV-seronegative.

The rearrangement uses TRBV19 and TRBJ2-1; D gene uncertain. Trimming removed 5 bases at V and 0 bases at J, with 17 bases between. Per germline, CDR1 LNHDA and CDR2 SQIVND (reference sequence). The CDR3 consists of 17 residues. In DNA, the CDR3 is TGTGCCAGTAGTGCCACTAAAAGCCTCAGCTCCTACAATGAGCAGTTCTTC. It is translated as CASSATKSLSSYNEQFF. Based on the CDR3 plus reference TRBV19 and TRBJ2-1, the full variable domain is DGGITQSPKYLFRKEGQNVTLSCEQNLNHDAMYWYRQDPGQGLRLIYYSQIVNDFQKGDIAEGYSVSREKKESFPLTVTSAQKNPTAFYLCASSATKSLSSYNEQFFGPGTRLTVL.

V usage is TRBV5-1 and J usage is TRBJ2-7; 10 nucleotides agree with TRBD1. The germline V gene encodes CDR1 SGHRS and CDR2 YFSETQ. The CDR3 spans 15 residues. With 5 bases clipped from V and 1 base from J, the junction kept 6 bases outside the gene matches. The chain's CDR3 is CASRVTGGISYEQYF. The CDR3 DNA reads TGCGCCAGCAGGGTGACAGGGGGCATTTCCTACGAGCAGTACTTC.

V and J are TRBV27 and TRBJ2-4; TRBD1 agrees at 10 bases. Germline CDR1 MNHEY, CDR2 SMNVEV (reference sequence). The V and J ends lost 2 bases and 5 bases, in that order; junction bases with no gene match: 9. The CDR3 extends over 17 amino acids. CDR3 sequence: CASSLMVGTGAENIQYF. The DNA of the CDR3 is TGTGCCAGCAGTTTAATGGTCGGGACAGGGGCCGAAAACATTCAGTACTTC.

The chain couples TRBV6-1 to TRBJ2-5; D call uncertain. Germline CDR1 is MNHNS and CDR2 is SASEGT. V was cut by 3 bases and J by 4 bases, with 6 bases left in between. The CDR3 has 12 residues. The CDR3 DNA reads TGTGCCAGCAGTGAGCTCGGAGAGACCCAGTACTTC. This sequence encodes CASSELGETQYF.

The V and J genes are TRBV6-1 and TRBJ2-1, with 11 positions matching TRBD2. Trimming at V came to 11 bases and at J to 2 bases, leaving 8 bases not matched to a gene. The CDR3 is 15 residues long. Germline-derived CDR1 and CDR2 are MNHNS and SASEGT. DNA for the CDR3: TGTGCCGGACGTTTAGCGGGAGGGGCCTACAATGAGCAGTTCTTC. Protein sequence: CAGRLAGGAYNEQFF.

The chain employs TRBV29-1 and TRBJ2-3, with 14 nucleotides matching TRBD2. Germline CDR1 SQVTM, CDR2 ANQGSEA. There are 18 residues in the CDR3. CDR3 nucleotides: TGCACTAGACCCCCGGGACTAGCGGGAGATGTTTTGACAGATACGCAGTATTTT. Its translation is CTRPPGLAGDVLTDTQYF.

CDR3 sequence (DNA): TGCGCCAGCAGGTTGGACAGGGGAGCTGAAGCTTTCTTT. This sequence encodes CASRLDRGAEAFF. The chain carries TRBV10-1 and TRBJ1-1; 9 positions match TRBD1. The V and J ends lost 6 bases and 6 bases, in that order; junction bases with no gene match: 5. This CDR3 has 13 residues. CDR1 WNHNN and CDR2 SYGVQD come from the germline V gene (reference sequence).

This chain links TRBV19 with TRBJ1-1; 11 nucleotides agree with TRBD1. CDR1 is LNHDA and CDR2 is SQIVND in the germline V gene (reference sequence). This CDR3 region has 14 residues. V was clipped by 7 bases and J by 7 bases; unmatched bases: 8. The CDR3 spells CASNEGTGGFEAFF. The CDR3 coding sequence is TGTGCCAGTAACGAAGGGACAGGGGGTTTTGAAGCTTTCTTT.

J is TRBJ1-1 and V is TRBV30; tentatively, D is TRBD1 (6 bases). Germline assignment: CDR1 GTSNPN and CDR2 SVGIG (reference sequence). Between the trimmed V and J ends, which lost 4 bases and 1 base, there was a span of 13 bases. This CDR3 has 14 residues. The CDR3 DNA sequence: TGTGCCTGGACAGGGGTTTTTGGGAACACTGAAGCTTTCTTT. Encoded protein: CAWTGVFGNTEAFF. Full variable domain (missing parts from reference TRBV30 and TRBJ1-1): SQTIHQWPATLVQPVGSPLSLECTVEGTSNPNLYWYRQAAGRGLQLLFYSVGIGQISSEVPQNLSASRPQDRQFILSSKKLLLSDSGFYLCAWTGVFGNTEAFFGQGTRLTVV.

The rearrangement uses TRBV5-4 and TRBJ2-1, with 8 bases aligning to TRBD1. This CDR3 contains 14 residues. J was trimmed by 6 bases and V by 4 bases; bases with no gene match: 6. Looked up from germline, CDR1 is SGHNT and CDR2 is YYREEE (reference sequence). CDR3 in DNA: TGTGCCAGCAGCCCTCAGGGGGCGTCCAATGAGCAGTTCTTC. It is translated as CASSPQGASNEQFF.

This chain uses TRBV18 with TRBJ2-7, with TRBD2 identical over 9 bases. The junction had 14 bases not matched to a gene; V was cut back by 4 bases and J by 4 bases. CDR3 size: 17 residues. CDR1 is KGHSH and CDR2 is LQKENI in the germline V gene. The CDR3 is CASSQLGGRAQYYEQYF. The CDR3 bases are TGTGCCAGCTCACAACTAGGCGGGAGGGCCCAATATTACGAGCAGTACTTC.

Points on this clone: The identical CDR3 is also encoded by other nucleotide sequences in the sample. The DNA for the CDR3 is TGTGCCTGGAGGCGAGGGGGCGGGGAGACCCAGTACTTC. Translation gives CAWRRGGGETQYF. The V call is TRBV30, the J call TRBJ2-5, with TRBD1 matching 7 bases. V trimming: 3 bases; J trimming: 5 bases; junction bases outside the gene matches: 6. The CDR3 sequence is 13 residues long. Germline V gene lookup returns CDR1 GTSNPN and CDR2 SVGIG (reference sequence).

Many counts were recorded for this clone. The genes are TRBV7-9 and TRBJ2-2; 8 bases agree with TRBD2. With V trimmed by 4 bases and J by 2 bases, 3 bases remained unmatched. This CDR3 comprises 15 residues. The germline CDR1 and CDR2 sequences are SEHNR and FQNEAQ (reference sequence). The CDR3: CASSYSGGNTGELFF. The CDR3 DNA reads as TGTGCCAGCAGCTACAGCGGGGGTAACACCGGGGAGCTGTTTTTT.

V usage is TRBV12-5 and J usage is TRBJ2-2, with TRBD1 identical over 8 bases. Trimming cost V 1 base and J 4 bases; bases outside gene matches: 14. Germline V gene sequence: CDR1 LGHNT, CDR2 FRNRAP. This CDR3 is built from 19 residues. The CDR3 sequence: CASGLGLAGQGFSTGELFF. The CDR3 DNA is TGTGCTAGTGGTTTGGGCCTGGCAGGACAGGGATTTAGCACCGGGGAGCTGTTTTTT. Full variable domain (missing parts from reference TRBV12-5 and TRBJ2-2): DARVTQTPRHKVTEMGQEVTMRCQPILGHNTVFWYRQTMMQGLELLAYFRNRAPLDDSGMPKDRFSAEMPDATLATLKIQPSEPRDSAVYFCASGLGLAGQGFSTGELFFGEGSRLTVL.

This chain uses TRBV5-6 with TRBJ1-1; the D gene is possibly TRBD1 (6 bases). CDR1 and CDR2 from the germline V gene are SGHDT and YYEEEE. The V end was cut by 4 bases, the J end by 1 base, with 17 bases between. The CDR3 loop spans 16 amino acids. CDR3 nucleotides: TGTGCCAGCAGCCAACCACGGACAGCCACGAACACTGAAGCTTTCTTT. This gives the protein CASSQPRTATNTEAFF.

This clone was observed once. J is TRBJ2-7 and V is TRBV5-4; no firm D call. V shed 0 bases and J shed 6 bases, with 10 bases lying between them. This CDR3 has 13 amino acids. Germline V CDR1 and CDR2: SGHNT, YYREEE (reference sequence). CDR3 sequence: CASSLDSHGEQYF. CDR3 bases: TGTGCCAGCAGCTTGGATTCCCACGGCGAGCAGTACTTC.

This chain uses TRBV27 with TRBJ2-1; 13 nucleotides line up with TRBD2. After removal of 9 bases from V and 4 bases from J, the junction contained 12 bases not matched to a gene. The CDR3 contains 17 residues. Germline V gene data show CDR1 as MNHEY and CDR2 as SMNVEV (reference sequence). The CDR3, as DNA: TGTGCCAGTACTGGGACTAGCGGGACTTTACTTTACAATGAGCAGTTCTTC. Protein product: CASTGTSGTLLYNEQFF.

The V call is TRBV20-1, the J call TRBJ1-4; D is undetermined. Germline CDR1 reads DFQATT; CDR2 reads SNEGSKA (reference sequence). V lost 1 base and J lost 11, with 8 bases in between. The CDR3 extends over 11 amino acids. The chain's CDR3 is CSARVAQKLFF. In DNA, the CDR3 is TGCAGTGCTAGAGTCGCACAGAAACTGTTTTTT.

This chain joins TRBV28 and TRBJ1-3; perhaps TRBD1 as D (6 bases). Between the trimmed V and J ends, which lost 2 bases and 0 bases, there was a span of 14 bases. Per the germline V gene, CDR1 is MDHEN and CDR2 is SYDVKM. The CDR3 runs to 17 residues. In DNA form, the CDR3 reads TGTGCCAGCAGTTTAGCGGACAGACACTTCTCTGGAAACACCATATATTTT. It yields the protein CASSLADRHFSGNTIYF. The variable domain in full, completed from reference TRBV28 and TRBJ1-3, reads DVKVTQSSRYLVKRTGEKVFLECVQDMDHENMFWYRQDPGLGLRLIYFSYDVKMKEKGDIPEGYSVSREKKERFSLILESASTNQTSMYLCASSLADRHFSGNTIYFGEGSWLTVV.